This record concerns one T cell receptor beta chain sequence. Its antigen remains unidentified. The data were obtained in a study of cytomegalovirus exposure and HLA in healthy donors. Study-wide points: Near-uniform donor sequencing depth was presumed by presence/absence analyses. Looking again later, the authors saw that most CMV-associated TCR beta chains seemed HLA-restricted.

Primers included in the PCR were 60 Vbeta and 13 Jbeta primers. The protocol was immunoSEQ multiplex PCR, while the TCRdb copy is restricted to in-frame clones and leaves out a portion. The sample lists about 110,000 clones; approximately 71% were seen once. The germline CDR1 and CDR2 sequences are SGHVS and FQNEAQ. V lost 3 bases to trimming and J lost 1 base; unmatched junction nucleotides: 3. The CDR3 loop spans 15 amino acids. The clonotype was recovered from a woman between 65 and 79 years old in good health and CMV-seropositive. Sequencing was performed on PBMCs. This rearrangement joins TRBV7-8 to TRBJ2-1; TRBD2 agrees at 7 bases. CDR3 sequence reads: CASSLSGASYNEQFF. DNA for the CDR3: TGTGCCAGCAGCTTGAGCGGGGCTTCCTACAATGAGCAGTTCTTC.